The present TCR beta chain was sequenced within a study of T cells after yellow fever vaccination. Germline CDR1 SGHTA, CDR2 FQGNSA. This CDR3 is 14 amino acids long. Whole-study findings and limits: Most clones from primary vaccination resurfaced after the booster (96% CD4, more than 75% CD8). When the response was secondary, it was weaker but reached its peak faster, day 5 versus 15.

One entry per CDR3 protein, called by TCRdb with MiXCR from the 5' RACE reads. This sample has 110,000 or so distinct CDR3 sequences, with around 6.7% found just once. This clonotype was observed a few times. Its specificity is not known. The junction does not match germline at one end; this may be a read error. This sequence was found in a man aged 18 to 30 who received the YFV17D yellow fever vaccine. This specimen consisted of CD4+ T cells sorted from PBMCs, obtained about 41 days after the first yellow fever vaccination. The chain recombines TRBV7-2 with TRBJ2-7; 8 positions agree with TRBD1. Written as DNA, the CDR3 is TGTGCCAGCAGCTTTGCTCCTAACCCGGGACAGGAGAGCTTC. As protein: CASSFAPNPGQESF.